One sample yielded the 5 T cell receptor beta chains listed below, sequenced in a study of T cell responses to AZD1222 COVID-19 vaccine. The method was immunoSEQ multiplex PCR; TCRdb's version includes in-frame clones alone and lacks a portion of them. The sample records more than 95,000 clones, 82% being singletons. The sample in question was peripheral blood, obtained on day 0 of AZD1222 vaccination. Receptor source: an adult in good health.

The rearrangement joins TRBV9 to TRBJ2-7; D is unresolved. CDR3 length: 11 amino acids. Germline V gene data show CDR1 as SGDLS and CDR2 as YYNGEE. Trimming pared 0 bases from V and 6 bases from J, leaving 4 bases between. CDR3 nucleotides: TGTGCCAGCAGCGTAGGGGGCGAGCAGTACTTC. Amino acids: CASSVGGEQYF.

This chain joins TRBV7-9 and TRBJ1-2; D not resolved. Germline CDR1 reads SEHNR; CDR2 reads FQNEAQ (reference sequence). V was shortened by 3 bases and J by 7 bases, with 15 bases between the two germline ends. The CDR3 has 14 residues. Here the CDR3 reads CASSFSSLFAGYTF. CDR3 bases: TGTGCCAGCAGCTTTTCCTCTCTGTTCGCTGGCTACACCTTC.

This chain connects TRBV29-1 to TRBJ2-3; D remains ambiguous. This CDR3 region has 11 residues. V lost 3 bases and J lost 4, with 5 bases in between. CDR1 and CDR2 from the germline V gene are SQVTM and ANQGSEA. CDR3 sequence (DNA): TGCAGCGTTGATAGGCCAGATACGCAGTATTTT. Its protein product is CSVDRPDTQYF.

The genes are TRBV19 and TRBJ1-2; unclear D gene. Trimming cost V 1 base and J 8 bases, with 8 bases left between them. Germline assignment: CDR1 LNHDA and CDR2 SQIVND (reference sequence). The CDR3 consists of 12 residues. The CDR3 DNA sequence: TGTGCCAGTAGTATAGTGGGAACCGGCTACACCTTC. Residues: CASSIVGTGYTF.

The genes are TRBV6-6 and TRBJ2-7; 7 nucleotides agree with TRBD2. The germline V gene has CDR1 MNHNY and CDR2 SVGAGI (reference sequence). With V trimmed by 8 bases and J by 0 bases, 7 bases remained unmatched. This CDR3 spans 14 amino acids. CDR3 in amino acids: CASSGTTRSYEQYF. CDR3 bases: TGTGCCAGCTCTGGGACTACCCGCTCCTACGAGCAGTACTTC.